This record looks at one T cell receptor (beta chain) sequence and its context. Some clones are missing from TCRdb's copy, which holds only in-frame ones; the method was immunoSEQ multiplex PCR. Here the sample spans 200,000 to 300,000 clones, approximately 89% being singletons. The data stem from a study of blood T cell repertoires in COVID-19. The V gene's germline CDR1 is LGHNA and CDR2 YNFKEQ. This CDR3 has 16 amino acids. With 4 bases removed from V and 0 bases from J, the gap between germline ends came to 16 bases. This clonotype was obtained from a woman between 40 and 50 years old with acute COVID-19. The chain carries TRBV4-2 and TRBJ2-7; perhaps TRBD2 as D (6 bases). Sequenced material: PBMCs or T cells enriched from blood (not recorded which). CDR3 residues: CASSPLTGGTSYEQYF. Written as DNA, the CDR3 is TGTGCCAGCAGCCCATTAACTGGGGGGACCTCCTACGAGCAGTACTTC.